This T cell receptor beta chain was identified during a study of neurological immune-mediated disorders. TCRdb passed the 5' RACE reads through MiXCR, listing each CDR3 protein once. This table holds tens of thousands of distinct CDR3 sequences, about 2.3% found once. This clonotype was counted ten times or more. CDR3 size: 14 residues. Looked up from germline, CDR1 is SEHNR and CDR2 is FQNEAQ (reference sequence). Trimming left V 1 base short and J 7 bases short, with 8 bases between. The receptor was isolated from a man over 45 with multiple sclerosis. The sample taken for sequencing was PBMCs. The chain recombines TRBV7-9 with TRBJ1-6; TRBD1 is a possible D gene (5 bases). DNA of the CDR3: TGTGCCAGCAGCTTAGTGGCAGGGAATTCACCCCTCCACTTT. Amino acid sequence: CASSLVAGNSPLHF.